This T cell receptor (beta chain) is from a study of cytomegalovirus exposure and HLA in healthy donors. The CDR3 spans 13 residues. V lost 6 bases, J lost 3 bases, and 4 bases stayed unmatched. CDR1 and CDR2 from the germline V gene are SGHRS and YFSETQ. Primers: 60 Vbeta forward and 13 Jbeta reverse. In the original analysis: Roughly 11 million shared chains were among the roughly 78 million unique TCR beta chains that a later analysis counted. The method was immunoSEQ multiplex PCR; TCRdb's version includes in-frame clones alone and lacks a portion of them. The V and J calls and the clone size are those of that table, but D and trimming were determined from the DNA. In the table there are 90,000 to 150,000 clones, about 79% of which are singletons. Broader study findings: According to reports, the classifier identified cytomegalovirus status with high specificity and sensitivity.

Note on this clone: Its antigen is as yet unknown.

Donors sampled were nominally healthy, though unrecorded immune exposures were likely. The sequencing sample was made of PBMCs. The receptor was isolated from a human donor in good health. V gene TRBV5-1 combines with J gene TRBJ2-7, with TRBD1 identical over 9 bases. CDR3 region: CASMGTGHYEQYF. CDR3 DNA sequence: TGCGCCAGCATGGGGACAGGGCACTACGAGCAGTACTTC.